This T cell receptor beta chain was recovered during a study of shared T cell receptors in the human thymus. Germline values: CDR1 SEHNR, CDR2 FQNEAQ (reference sequence). Deletions cut 5 bases from V and 8 bases from J, with 30 bases between. This CDR3 comprises 18 residues. Some clones are missing from TCRdb's copy, which holds only in-frame ones; the method was immunoSEQ multiplex PCR. There are over 350,000 clones in the sample; 95% occur only once, and roughly 0.02% lies in the top ten. The specimen sequenced was thymocytes. The V call is TRBV7-9, the J call TRBJ1-1; D is perhaps TRBD1 (6 bases). This TCR derives from a human donor. The CDR3 coding sequence is TGTGCCAGCAGCCCCGGGGAATTTTCAGGGGACCGACTTCCCGAAGCTTTCTTT. Amino acids: CASSPGEFSGDRLPEAFF.